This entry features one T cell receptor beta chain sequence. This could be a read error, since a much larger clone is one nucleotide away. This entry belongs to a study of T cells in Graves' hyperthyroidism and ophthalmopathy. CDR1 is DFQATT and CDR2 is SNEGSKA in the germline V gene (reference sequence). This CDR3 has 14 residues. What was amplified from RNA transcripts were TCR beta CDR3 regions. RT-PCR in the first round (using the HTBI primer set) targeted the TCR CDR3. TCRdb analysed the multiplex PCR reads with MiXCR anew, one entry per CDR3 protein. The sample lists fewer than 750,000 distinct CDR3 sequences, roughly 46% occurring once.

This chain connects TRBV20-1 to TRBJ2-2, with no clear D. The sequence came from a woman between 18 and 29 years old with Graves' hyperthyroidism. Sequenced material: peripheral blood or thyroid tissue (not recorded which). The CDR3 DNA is TGCAGTGCTAGAGTCCCCCGAAACACCAGGGAGCTGTTTTTT. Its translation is CSARVPRNTRELFF.